This T cell receptor beta chain was retrieved from a study of shared clonotypes between healthy human individuals. Study-level information: A couple of female and three male donors aged 18 to 49 were enrolled.

Authors' methods: Junction-only sequences produced by ImmunoSEQ had no quality scores, so filtering differed. Generated by immunoSEQ multiplex PCR, the TCRdb table keeps only in-frame clones and is missing some. That table supplies the V and J calls and clone size; D and trimming were determined from the DNA. The sample shows nearly 600,000 clones, roughly 95% of them seen only once. This clone has just one count. Its target is unknown. A junction end diverges from the germline sequence, so it may reflect a read error. Germline V lookup: CDR1 MNHEY, CDR2 SMNVEV (reference sequence). The CDR3 loop spans 13 amino acids. Only CD45RO-negative cells positively selected for CCR7 counted as naive CD8 cells, so terminally differentiated effector memory CD45RA+ cells were excluded. There were no recent acute infections or vaccinations among the donors, who were healthy HIV-negative adults. General study findings and limits: Even with large depth, rarefaction showed that sorted-subset sequencing was incomplete.

The clonotype originates from a woman between 25 and 40 years old in good health. The sequenced sample was naive CD8+ T cells sorted from blood. The rearrangement joins TRBV27 to TRBJ2-7, with a possible D match to TRBD2 (6 bases). This chain's CDR3 is CASSSGLSFEQYF. As DNA, the CDR3 is TGTGCCAGCAGTTCGGGACTTTCCTTCGAGCAGTACTTC.